The sequence of this T cell receptor beta chain was determined in a study of blood T cell repertoires in COVID-19. The CDR3 spans 15 residues. The V gene's germline CDR1 is SGHKS and CDR2 YYEKEE (reference sequence). Trimming took off 2 bases at V and 1 base at J, with 12 bases between the two ends. Assay used: immunoSEQ multiplex PCR; TCRdb lists only in-frame clones, some missing. The sample records hundreds of thousands of clones, 80% to 90% being singletons. The clonotype comes from a woman aged 80 or older with COVID-19, enrolled during active disease. V and J are TRBV5-5 and TRBJ1-2, with unresolved D. The sequenced sample was peripheral blood. The chain's CDR3 is CASSLRGPDNYGYTF. CDR3 coding DNA: TGTGCCAGCAGCTTAAGAGGGCCTGATAACTATGGCTACACCTTC.